Detailed here is one T cell receptor beta chain. The antigen is not known. In the naive CD8 group, cells lacked CD45RO and were positively selected for CCR7, so terminally differentiated effector memory CD45RA+ cells were left out. The data originate from a study of shared clonotypes between healthy human individuals. General study points: Specimens sampled were limited to blood, with tissue repertoires likely differing.

The CDR3 sequence is 16 residues long. The V gene end was trimmed by 3 bases and the J gene end by 4 bases; junction bases not matched to a gene: 9. CDR1 is WSHSY and CDR2 is SAAADI in the germline V gene. Sequencing was performed with immunoSEQ multiplex PCR; in TCRdb, only in-frame clones are kept and a portion is missing. The sample has about 820,000 clones, nearly 95% seen once. The V gene is TRBV10-2, the J gene TRBJ2-1; the match to TRBD2 covers 7 bases. The sequencing input was naive CD8+ T cells sorted from blood. The TCR comes from a young man in good health. The CDR3 region is CASSDGVAGLYNEQFF. The CDR3 nucleotides read TGCGCCAGCAGTGACGGGGTAGCGGGCCTTTACAATGAGCAGTTCTTC.